Each of the 2 T cell receptor beta chains below was sequenced from the same sample in a study of OX40 agonist ivuxolimab in advanced cancers. The method was immunoSEQ multiplex PCR; TCRdb's version includes in-frame clones alone and lacks a portion of them. The sample has approximately 80,000 clones; 90% are singletons. The sequencing used CD4+ or CD8+ T cells sorted from blood, collected in a trial of the OX40 agonist ivuxolimab. The receptors were sampled from an adult with an advanced solid tumor such as melanoma, head and neck, liver or kidney cancer.

This clone was recorded once. The rearrangement joins TRBV5-1 to TRBJ1-2; the D gene is possibly TRBD1 (6 bases). CDR1 is SGHRS, CDR2 YFSETQ, per germline. The V end was cut by 1 base, the J end by 6 bases, with 10 bases between. This CDR3 spans 13 amino acids. The DNA of the CDR3 is TGCGCCAGCAGCTTGCAGGGGTCTGATGGCTACACCTTC. Translated: CASSLQGSDGYTF.

The chain recombines TRBV6-5 with TRBJ1-2; TRBD1 matches 8 bases. Germline loops: CDR1 MNHEY, CDR2 SVGAGI. V dropped 4 bases and J dropped 5; count of bases not matched to a gene: 6. The CDR3 is 14 residues long. The CDR3 region has the DNA TGTGCCAGCAGTTCGGACAGGGATGGGTATGGCTACACCTTC. This translates into CASSSDRDGYGYTF.